A single sample gave rise to the 19 T cell receptor beta chains below, sequenced in a study of T cell responses to AZD1222 COVID-19 vaccine. Measured with immunoSEQ multiplex PCR; TCRdb has only the in-frame clones, and not every one. The table lists roughly 150,000 clones, about 83% of them singletons, with around 0.99% in the top ten. The sample here was peripheral blood, taken 28 days after the second AZD1222 dose. The receptor source for this set is an adult who received the AZD1222 COVID-19 vaccine.

The chain links TRBV19 to TRBJ1-2; D may be TRBD1 (6 bases). CDR1 and CDR2 (germline): LNHDA, SQIVND (reference sequence). The ends were cut back, 3 bases at V and 3 bases at J, with 11 bases in the middle. This CDR3 has 14 amino acids. CDR3 sequence reads: CASSIGGADYGYTF. Written as DNA, the CDR3 is TGTGCCAGTAGTATTGGGGGGGCGGACTATGGCTACACCTTC.

This clone showed up just once. This rearrangement joins TRBV3-1 (or the pseudogene TRBV3-2) to TRBJ1-4; possible D gene TRBD1, 5 bases. Germline assignment: CDR1 LGHDT and CDR2 YNNKEL (reference sequence). The CDR3 sequence is 13 residues long. Trimming took 5 bases from V and 8 from J, leaving 12 bases between them. CDR3 protein: CASSNRGVEKLFF. CDR3 coding DNA: TGTGCCAGCAGCAACCGGGGCGTCGAAAAACTGTTTTTT.

The chain links TRBV6-5 to TRBJ1-1; D is ambiguous. The V end lost 7 bases, the J end lost 0 bases, and 15 bases lay between the germline ends. Germline-derived CDR1 and CDR2 are MNHEY and SVGAGI. The CDR3 covers 15 residues. CDR3 DNA sequence: TGTGCCAGCACCCCAGGTGAAAATATGAACACTGAAGCTTTCTTT. Protein: CASTPGENMNTEAFF.

The chain has TRBV5-4 and TRBJ2-7, with 7 bases lining up with TRBD2. Per germline, CDR1 SGHNT and CDR2 YYREEE (reference sequence). The CDR3 has 13 amino acids. V lost 4 bases and J lost 6; bases outside the gene matches: 7. CDR3 sequence reads: CASSPPGGSEQYF. The CDR3 bases are TGTGCCAGCAGCCCCCCGGGAGGTTCCGAGCAGTACTTC.

V and J are TRBV7-9 and TRBJ2-5; D tentatively reads TRBD1 or TRBD2 (5 bases each). V shed 5 bases and J shed 7 bases, with 14 bases lying between them. From germline, CDR1 is SEHNR and CDR2 FQNEAQ (reference sequence). CDR3 length: 13 amino acids. The CDR3 here is CASSATEGGTQYF. In nucleotides, the CDR3 is TGTGCCAGCAGCGCGACAGAAGGAGGGACCCAGTACTTC.

The CDR3: CASSYEASGDPRSYNEQFF. Here the CDR3 DNA reads TGTGCCAGCAGTTACGAGGCTAGCGGGGACCCTAGGTCCTACAATGAGCAGTTCTTC. This chain links TRBV6-2 or TRBV6-3 with TRBJ2-1; 9 bases map to TRBD2. The CDR3 loop spans 19 amino acids. Germline assignment: CDR1 MNHEY and CDR2 SVGEGT. V lost 2 bases and J lost 1; bases outside the gene matches: 12.

The gene calls are TRBV12-3 or TRBV12-4 and TRBJ1-2; D is possibly TRBD1 (5 bases). The CDR3 runs 13 residues. The germline V and J ends were trimmed by 5 bases and 5 bases, with 12 bases remaining between them. CDR3 sequence (DNA): TGTGCCAGCAGTGGGACGCCGGAGTATGGCTACACCTTC. Protein sequence: CASSGTPEYGYTF.

This clone was seen just once. This chain uses TRBV4-3 with TRBJ2-7, with 7 bases that match TRBD2. With V trimmed by 0 bases and J by 7 bases, 12 bases remained unmatched. Germline V gene sequence: CDR1 LGHNA, CDR2 YSLEER. The CDR3 covers 16 residues. For the CDR3, the DNA is TGCGCCAGCAGCCAAGAATACCCTGTGACTAGCAATGAGCAGTACTTC. The encoded protein is CASSQEYPVTSNEQYF.

The rearrangement joins TRBV27 to TRBJ2-3; TRBD2 matches at 8 bases. V shed 6 bases and J 4 bases; nucleotides not matched to a gene: 12. Germline assignment: CDR1 MNHEY and CDR2 SMNVEV (reference sequence). This CDR3 comprises 16 residues. CDR3: CASRRSSSGGADTQYF. CDR3 DNA sequence: TGTGCCAGCAGAAGATCGTCCAGCGGGGGAGCAGATACGCAGTATTTT.

The chain employs TRBV6-5 and TRBJ1-4; the match to TRBD1 covers 8 bases. With 7 bases clipped from V and 8 bases from J, the junction kept 9 bases outside the gene matches. The CDR3 length is 14 residues. Germline CDR1 and CDR2: MNHEY and SVGAGI. In DNA, the CDR3 is TGTGCCAGCATTACAGGGGGTCAGGGAGAAAAACTGTTTTTT. It is translated as CASITGGQGEKLFF.

V and J are TRBV5-1 and TRBJ1-1; tentatively, D is TRBD1 (6 bases). The germline V and J ends were trimmed by 2 bases and 7 bases, with 18 bases remaining between them. Germline V gene sequence: CDR1 SGHRS, CDR2 YFSETQ. CDR3 length: 15 amino acids. CDR3 sequence (DNA): TGCGCCAGCAGCTTTCTTCCTGGTGGGGGCATTGAAGCTTTCTTT. The encoded protein is CASSFLPGGGIEAFF.

The chain has TRBV4-2 and TRBJ1-5, with D maybe TRBD1 (6 bases). Germline CDR1 is LGHNA and CDR2 is YNFKEQ. The CDR3 contains 21 residues. Trimming removed 0 bases from V and 2 bases from J, with 26 bases in between. The CDR3 here is CASSQDRGDPGQQGGNQPQHF. In DNA, the CDR3 is TGTGCCAGCAGCCAAGATAGAGGGGACCCGGGACAACAGGGCGGCAATCAGCCCCAGCATTTT.

This clone was seen once. This chain uses TRBV6-6 with TRBJ1-4; D is possibly TRBD1 (5 bases). V was cut by 5 bases and J by 0 bases, with 7 bases left in between. Germline loops: CDR1 MNHNY, CDR2 SVGAGI (reference sequence). This CDR3 region has 14 residues. CDR3 amino acids: CASSRGATNEKLFF. CDR3 nucleotide sequence: TGTGCCAGCAGTCGGGGGGCAACTAATGAAAAACTGTTTTTT.

The chain links TRBV5-6 to TRBJ2-1, with D perhaps matching TRBD1 (5 bases). V was clipped by 0 bases and J by 1 base, with 11 bases between them. The CDR3 runs 16 residues. CDR1 is SGHDT, CDR2 YYEEEE, per germline. The chain's CDR3 is CASSLGGPLSYNEQFF. CDR3 DNA sequence: TGTGCCAGCAGCTTGGGGGGCCCCCTATCCTACAATGAGCAGTTCTTC.

V gene TRBV7-8 combines with J gene TRBJ1-1, with 7 bases fitting TRBD1. The CDR3 loop spans 14 amino acids. V dropped 5 bases and J dropped 2; count of bases not matched to a gene: 5. The germline V gene encodes CDR1 SGHVS and CDR2 FQNEAQ. CDR3 sequence reads: CASSPGTANTEAFF. Written as DNA, the CDR3 is TGTGCCAGCAGCCCCGGGACAGCAAACACTGAAGCTTTCTTT.

This clone was observed a handful of times. The chain has TRBV18 and TRBJ1-2, with TRBD1 identical over 8 bases. Germline CDR1 KGHSH, CDR2 LQKENI. J gave up 4 bases and V 2 bases, and 9 bases lay outside the gene matches. This CDR3 region has 16 residues. DNA for the CDR3: TGTGCCAGCTCACCAGCGGGAGGGGGACAGGCCTATGGCTACACCTTC. Translation: CASSPAGGGQAYGYTF.

This clone was seen only a few times. V gene TRBV5-1 combines with J gene TRBJ2-5, with TRBD1 as a possible D gene (5 bases). Looked up from germline, CDR1 is SGHRS and CDR2 is YFSETQ. Trimming left V 4 bases short and J 0 bases short, with 16 bases between. There are 16 residues in the CDR3. The CDR3 loop is CASSRRPGLDQETQYF. The DNA for the CDR3 is TGCGCCAGCAGCCGCCGTCCAGGGCTGGACCAAGAGACCCAGTACTTC.

The genes are TRBV10-3 and TRBJ1-1; D unresolved. The germline V gene has CDR1 ENHRY and CDR2 SYGVKD. The CDR3 runs to 13 residues. Trimming stripped 0 bases from V and 1 base from J, with 3 bases between. Here the CDR3 DNA reads TGTGCCATCAGTGAGTCCAGGAACACTGAAGCTTTCTTT. Protein product: CAISESRNTEAFF.

The chain recombines TRBV4-1 with TRBJ1-5, with 10 bases aligning to TRBD1. Germline CDR1 reads MGHRA; CDR2 reads YSYEKL. V was pared by 1 base and J by 7 bases, with 7 bases of the junction left unmatched. The CDR3 is 16 amino acids. This chain's CDR3 is CASSQGLGQGIQPQHF. For the CDR3, the DNA is TGCGCCAGCAGCCAAGGGTTGGGACAGGGGATACAGCCCCAGCATTTT.